Listed below are T cell receptor beta chains from one sample, sequenced in a study of cytomegalovirus exposure and HLA in healthy donors. Sequenced by immunoSEQ multiplex PCR; TCRdb stores in-frame clones only, minus some. The sample holds 150,000 or so clones, almost 80% seen once. The sequenced material came from PBMCs. These receptors all come from a female donor in good health and CMV-seronegative. The CDR3 runs from the conserved cysteine through the conserved F or W. D genes are given only for firm matches. The size of a clone is reported for some rows only, either as once, few or many, or as a class for expanded clones.

V	D	size	J	CDR3	DNA
TRBV4-1	TRBD1	-	TRBJ1-1	CASSRQGWNTEAFF	TGCGCCAGCAGCCGACAGGGTTGGAACACTGAAGCTTTCTTT
TRBV6-1	-	-	TRBJ2-7	CASSEFPGDEQYF	TGTGCCAGCAGTGAATTCCCGGGGGACGAGCAGTACTTC
TRBV6-5	TRBD2	-	TRBJ2-7	CASSYSTGTSSYEQYF	TGTGCCAGCAGTTACTCAACCGGGACTAGCTCCTACGAGCAGTACTTC
TRBV18	-	-	TRBJ2-7	CASSPERTSYEQYF	TGTGCCAGCTCACCCGAGAGAACCTCCTACGAGCAGTACTTC
TRBV11-2	TRBD1	-	TRBJ1-5	CASSTDRGQPQHF	TGTGCCAGCAGCACCGACAGGGGGCAGCCCCAGCATTTT
TRBV28	-	few	TRBJ2-7	CASSYLTRETYEQYF	TGTGCCAGCAGTTACCTAACACGGGAGACCTACGAGCAGTACTTC
TRBV27	TRBD1	-	TRBJ2-2	CASSLSRGLTGELFF	TGTGCCAGCAGTTTAAGCAGGGGGCTCACCGGGGAGCTGTTTTTT
TRBV9	TRBD2	-	TRBJ2-7	CASSVVLAGGHEQYF	TGTGCCAGCAGCGTAGTTCTAGCGGGAGGCCACGAGCAGTACTTC
TRBV5-6	TRBD1	few	TRBJ1-4	CASSYRQGEEKLFF	TGTGCCAGCAGCTACCGACAGGGAGAAGAAAAACTGTTTTTT
TRBV18	TRBD2	-	TRBJ2-1	CASSTSSGSGLREQFF	TGTGCCAGCTCAACGTCTAGCGGGTCAGGCCTCCGGGAGCAGTTCTTC
TRBV28	-	few	TRBJ1-1	CASSLISLSVNTEAFF	TGTGCCAGCAGTTTAATATCGCTTAGCGTGAACACTGAAGCTTTCTTT
TRBV28	TRBD2	few	TRBJ2-7	CASSLTSGSYEQYF	TGTGCCAGCAGCCTGACTAGCGGCTCCTACGAGCAGTACTTC
TRBV29-1	-	once	TRBJ1-1	CSAGQGGDAEAFF	TGCAGCGCCGGCCAGGGCGGGGACGCTGAAGCTTTCTTT
TRBV5-4	TRBD2	once	TRBJ2-1	CASSRGASGVDEQFF	TGTGCCAGCAGCCGGGGGGCTAGCGGGGTGGATGAGCAGTTCTTC
TRBV5-1	TRBD1	-	TRBJ1-2	CASSLGQKNRGGYGYTF	TGCGCCAGCAGCTTGGGCCAGAAAAACAGGGGAGGATATGGCTACACCTTC
TRBV4-3	-	few	TRBJ2-7	CASSQTGTRAYEQYF	TGCGCCAGCAGCCAAACCGGGACACGCGCCTACGAGCAGTACTTC
TRBV7-2	-	-	TRBJ2-3	CASSLGPGNRDTQYF	TGTGCCAGCAGCTTAGGACCCGGGAATCGCGATACGCAGTATTTT
TRBV4-1	TRBD2	once	TRBJ2-1	CASSQAGSGRGNEQFF	TGCGCCAGCAGCCAAGCCGGAAGCGGGAGAGGGAATGAGCAGTTCTTC
TRBV9	TRBD2	-	TRBJ2-5	CASGRREVAETQYF	TGTGCATCAGGTCGGCGGGAGGTTGCGGAGACCCAGTACTTC
TRBV7-9	TRBD2	once	TRBJ2-7	CASSPLAGAHYEQYF	TGTGCCAGCAGCCCCCTAGCGGGAGCGCACTACGAGCAGTACTTC
TRBV2	TRBD1	-	TRBJ2-7	CASSEQGGLSEQYF	TGTGCCAGCAGTGAACAAGGGGGCCTATCCGAGCAGTACTTC
TRBV4-3	-	-	TRBJ2-2	CASSQEGVGRTGELFF	TGCGCCAGCAGCCAAGAAGGGGTCGGCAGGACCGGGGAGCTGTTTTTT
TRBV19	-	few	TRBJ1-5	CASNDRRIDQPQHF	TGTGCCAGTAATGACAGGAGGATTGATCAGCCCCAGCATTTT
TRBV6-1	TRBD2	-	TRBJ2-1	CASSFSGRAGEQFF	TGTGCCAGCAGCTTCAGCGGGAGGGCCGGTGAGCAGTTCTTC
TRBV7-2	TRBD2	-	TRBJ2-1	CASSTTSGSYNEQFF	TGTGCCAGCAGCACTACTAGCGGTTCCTACAATGAGCAGTTCTTC
TRBV4-3	-	once	TRBJ2-7	CASSLEGSYEQYF	TGCGCCAGCAGCCTGGAGGGGTCGTACGAGCAGTACTTC
TRBV28	-	-	TRBJ1-3	CASSPTFGVWGNTIYF	TGTGCCAGCAGTCCTACCTTCGGGGTTTGGGGAAACACCATATATTTT
TRBV27	-	-	TRBJ2-3	CASSPGGTDTQYF	TGTGCCAGCAGTCCGGGTGGCACAGATACGCAGTATTTT
TRBV28	-	once	TRBJ2-7	CASTLITGGHEQYF	TGTGCCAGCACTTTAATAACGGGGGGCCACGAGCAGTACTTC
TRBV27	TRBD1	-	TRBJ2-7	CASSLGATGTYEQYF	TGTGCCAGCAGTTTAGGGGCGACAGGGACCTACGAGCAGTACTTC
TRBV7-8	-	-	TRBJ1-2	CASSLALGGWDYGYTF	TGTGCCAGCAGCTTAGCTCTCGGGGGATGGGACTATGGCTACACCTTC
TRBV11-2	-	-	TRBJ2-1	CASSLRFAGVAYNEQFF	TGTGCCAGCAGCTTAAGATTCGCAGGGGTGGCCTACAATGAGCAGTTCTTC
TRBV28	TRBD1	few	TRBJ1-1	CASVGRGRTEAFF	TGTGCCAGCGTCGGGAGGGGGCGGACTGAAGCTTTCTTT
TRBV2	TRBD1	-	TRBJ2-7	CASSGGQGAYEQYF	TGTGCCAGCAGTGGGGGGCAGGGGGCCTACGAGCAGTACTTC
TRBV6-4	TRBD2	-	TRBJ2-1	CASSATLAGQHNEQFF	TGTGCCAGCAGTGCCACACTAGCGGGTCAGCACAATGAGCAGTTCTTC
TRBV6-5	-	-	TRBJ1-2	CASSWRGVNYGYTF	TGTGCCAGCAGTTGGCGGGGGGTTAACTATGGCTACACCTTC
TRBV27	TRBD1	-	TRBJ1-3	CASTGTGSGNTIYF	TGTGCCAGCACCGGGACAGGCTCTGGAAACACCATATATTTT
TRBV9	-	-	TRBJ2-5	CASSVVEGQGQETQYF	TGTGCCAGCAGCGTAGTAGAAGGGCAGGGTCAAGAGACCCAGTACTTC
TRBV5-1	TRBD2	once	TRBJ2-5	CASSPGLTGETQYF	TGCGCCAGCAGCCCGGGACTAACTGGAGAGACCCAGTACTTC
TRBV6-5	-	few	TRBJ1-1	CASITQSGSAFF	TGTGCCAGCATAACCCAATCAGGGTCAGCTTTCTTT
TRBV5-4	-	-	TRBJ1-1	CASSLWGGEAFF	TGTGCCAGCAGCTTGTGGGGGGGTGAAGCTTTCTTT
TRBV7-2	-	once	TRBJ2-1	CASRPSSSYNEQFF	TGTGCCAGCAGGCCATCCAGCTCCTACAATGAGCAGTTCTTC
TRBV4-1	-	-	TRBJ2-4	CASSQLYTGTGDIQYF	TGCGCCAGCAGCCAGCTTTACACCGGGACTGGGGACATTCAGTACTTC
TRBV29-1	-	-	TRBJ2-5	CSVDLGARETQYF	TGCAGCGTTGACCTAGGGGCTAGGGAGACCCAGTACTTC
TRBV10-3	-	few	TRBJ2-2	CAISELDGSNTGELFF	TGTGCCATCAGTGAGCTCGACGGGTCGAACACCGGGGAGCTGTTTTTT
TRBV10-1	TRBD1	-	TRBJ2-7	CASSESTGNSSYEQYF	TGCGCCAGCAGTGAGTCGACAGGGAATAGCTCCTACGAGCAGTACTTC
TRBV19	-	few	TRBJ1-4	CASSGGAYLNEKLFF	TGTGCCAGTAGTGGAGGGGCGTATTTAAATGAAAAACTGTTTTTT
TRBV7-2	TRBD2	once	TRBJ2-4	CASSSLAGVENSQYF	TGTGCCAGCAGCTCACTAGCGGGAGTGGAGAACAGTCAGTACTTC
TRBV27	-	-	TRBJ2-3	CASSPVAGPPAKAPLRAQYF	TGTGCCAGCAGTCCGGTAGCAGGTCCCCCTGCTAAAGCCCCCTTGAGGGCGCAGTATTTT
TRBV19	-	-	TRBJ1-1	CASSMKQGRTEAFF	TGTGCCAGTAGTATGAAACAGGGTCGGACTGAAGCTTTCTTT
TRBV29-1	TRBD1	-	TRBJ1-6	CSVEDDPTGVLCYSPLHF	TGCAGCGTTGAAGATGACCCGACAGGGGTCCTATGTTATTCACCCCTCCACTTT
TRBV5-6	-	few	TRBJ2-2	CASSLVGDGELFF	TGTGCCAGCAGCTTGGTAGGGGACGGGGAGCTGTTTTTT